A selection of T cell receptor beta chains follows, all from one sample in a study of blood T cell repertoires in COVID-19. Using immunoSEQ multiplex PCR, the repertoire was profiled, and TCRdb retains in-frame clones only, with some absent. Among some 150,000 clones listed, approximately 83% were seen once. The sequencing sample was made of peripheral blood. The receptors shown here come from a woman aged 55-70 years with COVID-19, enrolled during active disease. Both conserved end residues are part of each CDR3. Each record gives: V gene, J gene, D gene, clone size, CDR3 DNA, CDR3 protein. A D gene is named only where the DNA matches it firmly. Only part of the rows carry a size: once, few, many, or a class if the clone is expanded.

TRBV11-2	TRBJ1-1	.	.	TGTGCCAGCACCCTCCGCGGGGGGCCTAGCACTGAAGCTTTCTTT	CASTLRGGPSTEAFF
TRBV2	TRBJ1-6	.	.	TGTGCCAGCAGTGTTTCAAGGAGCTCCTATAATTCACCCCTCCACTTT	CASSVSRSSYNSPLHF
TRBV9	TRBJ2-5	.	.	TGTGCCAGCAGCGGACAGCCTCCTAGGGAGACCCAGTACTTC	CASSGQPPRETQYF
TRBV5-6	TRBJ2-2	.	.	TGTGCCAGCTGCCCCGGGGCCGGGGAGCTGTTTTTT	CASCPGAGELFF
TRBV19	TRBJ2-1	TRBD1	.	TGTGCCAGTAGTCAAGACAGGGGTGAGCAGTTCTTC	CASSQDRGEQFF
TRBV12-5	TRBJ1-4	.	.	TGTGCTAGTGGTTTCGGACAAGGGGCAACTAATGAAAAACTGTTTTTT	CASGFGQGATNEKLFF
TRBV5-6	TRBJ1-1	TRBD1	.	TGTGCCAGCAGCTTGGAACCAGGGGGCGGAGGTGAAGCTTTCTTT	CASSLEPGGGGEAFF
TRBV30	TRBJ2-3	.	.	TGTGCCTGGAGTGGCGACACAGATACGCAGTATTTT	CAWSGDTDTQYF
TRBV7-9	TRBJ1-2	TRBD1	few	TGTGCCAGCAGCTTAAGCCGACAGGGGGCATATGGCTACACCTTC	CASSLSRQGAYGYTF
TRBV5-1	TRBJ1-1	.	.	TGCGCCAGCAGCTTGGTAACAGAAAACACTGAAGCTTTCTTT	CASSLVTENTEAFF
TRBV5-5	TRBJ2-2	TRBD1	few	TGTGCCAGCAGCCTGGACAGGGTCAACACCGGGGAGCTGTTTTTT	CASSLDRVNTGELFF
TRBV5-4	TRBJ1-4	TRBD1	.	TGTGCCAGCAGCATTGGGACAGGGGTAGATGAAAAACTGTTTTTT	CASSIGTGVDEKLFF
TRBV19	TRBJ2-1	.	many	TGTGCCAGTAGTATAGAGGCAGGGTATCCCTACAATGAGCAGTTCTTC	CASSIEAGYPYNEQFF
TRBV9	TRBJ2-1	TRBD2	few	TGTGCCAGCAGCGCTCGGACTAGCCGTGAGCAGTTCTTC	CASSARTSREQFF
TRBV7-6	TRBJ2-7	.	.	TGTGCCAGCAGCGCCAGTACCTCCTACGAGCAGTACTTC	CASSASTSYEQYF
TRBV19	TRBJ2-6	.	.	TGTGCCAGTAGTATGGGCAGGGTCTCTGGGGCCAACGTCCTGACTTTC	CASSMGRVSGANVLTF
TRBV7-2	TRBJ2-7	TRBD1	once	TGTGCCAGCAGCAGGGACAGGGCCTACGAGCAGTACTTC	CASSRDRAYEQYF
TRBV4-3	TRBJ1-1	TRBD1	.	TGCGCCAGCAGCCAAGATTCGGGGACAGTGAACACTGAAGCTTTCTTT	CASSQDSGTVNTEAFF
TRBV30	TRBJ1-2	TRBD1	once	TGTGCCTGGAGCCGGGACAGACCCTATGGCTACACCTTC	CAWSRDRPYGYTF
TRBV7-9	TRBJ2-2	.	.	TGTGCCAGCACGACTGTGAACACCGGGGAGCTGTTTTTT	CASTTVNTGELFF
TRBV6-5	TRBJ1-2	TRBD1	.	TGTGCCAGCAGTTCCCACGGGACAGGGGGACCAGGCTACACCTTC	CASSSHGTGGPGYTF
TRBV19	TRBJ2-3	.	.	TGTGCCAGTAGTATAGGGCCCTATACGCAGTATTTT	CASSIGPYTQYF